A few counts support the clone carrying this T cell receptor beta chain. Its matching antigen is unknown. The source of the sample is a study of T cells in Graves' hyperthyroidism and ophthalmopathy. Study findings and constraints: The authors' 13 V-J model separated ophthalmopathy from stable hyperthyroidism. Clonotypes that were expanded in thyroid above 0.001 mostly appeared in blood too.

Patients affected by ophthalmopathy presented a Clinical Activity Score of at least 3, a NOSPECS grade of at least 4, and disease duration below 3 months. Diagnosis relied on clinical symptoms, serum thyroxine and TRAb, thyroid ultrasound and orbital computed tomography. With 4 bases removed from V and 4 bases from J, the gap between germline ends came to 11 bases. The length of the CDR3 is 13 residues. Germline values: CDR1 KGHSH, CDR2 LQKENI. Researchers took RNA transcripts and amplified the TCR beta CDR3 regions from them. The primer set for the first-round RT-PCR of the TCR CDR3 was HTBI. MiXCR, run by TCRdb on the multiplex PCR reads, gives a single entry per CDR3 protein. The top ten clones hold approximately 30% of a sample with approximately 600,000 distinct CDR3 sequences, less than 25% of them seen once.

This sequence originates from a man aged 25-45 years with Graves' ophthalmopathy. The source material was blood. The V and J genes are TRBV18 and TRBJ2-7; D call uncertain. CDR3 in DNA: TGTGCCAGCTCACTCTCGCGGATTTACGAGCAGTACTTC. Its protein product is CASSLSRIYEQYF.